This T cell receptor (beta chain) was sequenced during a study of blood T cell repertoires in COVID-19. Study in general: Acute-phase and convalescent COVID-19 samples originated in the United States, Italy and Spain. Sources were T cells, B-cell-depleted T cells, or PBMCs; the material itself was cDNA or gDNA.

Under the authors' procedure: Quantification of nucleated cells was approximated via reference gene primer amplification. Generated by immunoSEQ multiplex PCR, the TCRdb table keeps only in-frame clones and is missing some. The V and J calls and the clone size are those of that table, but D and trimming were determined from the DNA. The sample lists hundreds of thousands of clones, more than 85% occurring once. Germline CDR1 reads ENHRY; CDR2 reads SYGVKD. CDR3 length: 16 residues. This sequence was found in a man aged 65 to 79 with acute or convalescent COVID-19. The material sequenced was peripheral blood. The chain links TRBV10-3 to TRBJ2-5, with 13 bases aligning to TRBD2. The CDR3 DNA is TGTGCGACCTTAGGGACTAGCGGGGCTCGCCAAGAGACCCAGTACTTC. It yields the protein CATLGTSGARQETQYF.